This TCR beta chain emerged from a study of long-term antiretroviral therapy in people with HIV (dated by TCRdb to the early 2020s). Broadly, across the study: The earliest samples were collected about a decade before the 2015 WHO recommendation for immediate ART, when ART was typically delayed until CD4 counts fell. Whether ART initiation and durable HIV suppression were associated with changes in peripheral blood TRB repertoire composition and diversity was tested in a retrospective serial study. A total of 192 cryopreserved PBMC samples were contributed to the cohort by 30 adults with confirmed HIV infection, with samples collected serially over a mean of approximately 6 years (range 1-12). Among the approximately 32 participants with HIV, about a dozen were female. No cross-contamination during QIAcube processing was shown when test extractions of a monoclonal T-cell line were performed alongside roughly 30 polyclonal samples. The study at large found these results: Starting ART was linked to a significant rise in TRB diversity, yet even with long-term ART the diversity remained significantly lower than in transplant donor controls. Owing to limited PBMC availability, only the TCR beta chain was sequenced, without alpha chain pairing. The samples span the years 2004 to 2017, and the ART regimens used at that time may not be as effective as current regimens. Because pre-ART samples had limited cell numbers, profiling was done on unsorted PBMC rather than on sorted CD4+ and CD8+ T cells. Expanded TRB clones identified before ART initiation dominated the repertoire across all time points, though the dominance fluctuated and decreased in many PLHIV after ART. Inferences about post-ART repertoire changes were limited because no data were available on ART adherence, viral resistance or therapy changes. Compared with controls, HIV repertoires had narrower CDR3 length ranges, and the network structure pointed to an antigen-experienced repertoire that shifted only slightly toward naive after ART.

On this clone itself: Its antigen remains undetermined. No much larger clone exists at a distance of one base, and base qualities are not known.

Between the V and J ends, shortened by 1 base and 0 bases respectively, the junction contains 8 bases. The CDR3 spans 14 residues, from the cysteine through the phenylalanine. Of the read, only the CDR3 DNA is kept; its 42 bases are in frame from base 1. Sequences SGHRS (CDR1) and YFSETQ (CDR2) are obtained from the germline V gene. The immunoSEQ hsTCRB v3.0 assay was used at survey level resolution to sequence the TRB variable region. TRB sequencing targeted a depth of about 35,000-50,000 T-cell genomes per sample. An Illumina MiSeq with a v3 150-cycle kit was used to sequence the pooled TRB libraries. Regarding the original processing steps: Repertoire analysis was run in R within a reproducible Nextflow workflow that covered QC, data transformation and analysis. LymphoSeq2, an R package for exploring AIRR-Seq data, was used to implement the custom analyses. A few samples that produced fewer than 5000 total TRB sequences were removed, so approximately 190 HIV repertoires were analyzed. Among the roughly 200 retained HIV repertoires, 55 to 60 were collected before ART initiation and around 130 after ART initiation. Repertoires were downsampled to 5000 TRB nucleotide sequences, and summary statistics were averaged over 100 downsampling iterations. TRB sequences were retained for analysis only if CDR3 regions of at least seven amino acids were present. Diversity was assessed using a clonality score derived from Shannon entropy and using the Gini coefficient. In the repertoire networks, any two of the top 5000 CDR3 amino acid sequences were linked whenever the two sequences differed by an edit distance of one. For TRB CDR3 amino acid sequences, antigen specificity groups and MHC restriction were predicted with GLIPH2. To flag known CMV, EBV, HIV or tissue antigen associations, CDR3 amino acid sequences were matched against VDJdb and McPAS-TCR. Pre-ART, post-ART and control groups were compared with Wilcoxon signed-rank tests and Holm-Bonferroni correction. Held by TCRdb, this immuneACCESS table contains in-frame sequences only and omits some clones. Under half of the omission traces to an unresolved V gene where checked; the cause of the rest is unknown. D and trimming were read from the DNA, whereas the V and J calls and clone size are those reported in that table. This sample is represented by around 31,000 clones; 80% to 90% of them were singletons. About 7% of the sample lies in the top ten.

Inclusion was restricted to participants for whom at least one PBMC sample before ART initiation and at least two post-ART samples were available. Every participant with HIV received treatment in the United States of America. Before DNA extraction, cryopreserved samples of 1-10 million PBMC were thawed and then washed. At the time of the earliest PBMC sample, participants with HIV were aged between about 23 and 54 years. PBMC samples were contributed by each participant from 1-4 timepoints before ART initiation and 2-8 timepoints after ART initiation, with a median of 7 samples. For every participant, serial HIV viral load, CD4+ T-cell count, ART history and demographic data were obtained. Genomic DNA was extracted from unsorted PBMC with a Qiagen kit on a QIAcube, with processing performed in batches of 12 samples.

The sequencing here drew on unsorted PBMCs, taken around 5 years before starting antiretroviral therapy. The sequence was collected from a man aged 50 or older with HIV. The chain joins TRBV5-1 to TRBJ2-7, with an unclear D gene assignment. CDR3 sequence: CASSLMAGSYEQYF. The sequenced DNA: TGCGCCAGCAGCTTGATGGCTGGCTCCTACGAGCAGTACTTC.